A single sample gave rise to the 26 T cell receptor beta chains below, sequenced in a study of regulatory T cells in long-lasting Graves disease listed by TCRdb under 2021. Libraries were prepared through multiplex PCR. Sequencing instrument: Illumina HiSeq 4000. iRepertoire HTBI primers and Arm-PCR amplification of CDR3 regions were used to construct TCR beta libraries. TCRdb trimmed the raw reads at Q25, called clones with MiXCR and kept productive beta chains. A single entry per CDR3 protein holds the most common genes and DNA from its merged rows. This sample comprises a few hundred thousand distinct CDR3 sequences, about 18% of them detected only once. The top ten clones comprise around 15% of the sample. According to the study, the label for this sample's time point signals: newly diagnosed GD, antithyroid drugs for less than 3 months. For both TCR sequencing and RNA sequencing, RNA was extracted from PBMCs in TRIzol.

The data were also submitted as part of a second study, on T cells in Graves' hyperthyroidism and ophthalmopathy.

The material sequenced was peripheral blood mononuclear cells (PBMCs), taken at new diagnosis, from a patient treated with antithyroid drugs. These receptor sequences come from a woman aged 25 to 39 with Graves disease. Donor details come from another sample of the same person, matched by shared clones.

In its sample, this clonotype was seen many times. This chain joins TRBV11-2 and TRBJ2-7, with 8 bases lining up with TRBD1. With V trimmed by 1 base and J by 2 bases, 4 bases remained unmatched. The CDR3 totals 15 residues. Germline CDR1 reads SGHAT; CDR2 reads FQNNGV. Written as DNA, the CDR3 is TGTGCCAGCAGCTTAGGGGACAGGCCAACCTACGAGCAGTACTTC. Its protein is CASSLGDRPTYEQYF.

On this clonotype: Given a much more abundant clone one base away, this may be a read error. The rearrangement joins TRBV15 to TRBJ1-4; weak D call: TRBD1 (6 bases). This CDR3 has 16 amino acids. CDR1 and CDR2 from the germline V gene are LNHNV and YYDKDF (reference sequence). In nucleotides, the CDR3 is TGTGCCACCAGCAGAGACGCAGGGGTAACTAATGAAAAACTGTCTTTT. It translates to CATSRDAGVTNEKLSF. The full variable domain, with the rest looked up from reference TRBV15 and TRBJ1-4, is DAMVIQNPRYQVTQFGKPVTLSCSQTLNHNVMYWYQQKSSQAPKLLFHYYDKDFNNEADTPDNFQSRRPNTSFCFLDIRSPGLGDTAMYLCATSRDAGVTNEKLSFGSGTQLSVL.

This clonotype was counted a few times. The CDR3 coding sequence is TGTGCCAGCAGCTTAGCGGTGGTCCCTTCAGAGACCCAGTACTTC. Its translation: CASSLAVVPSETQYF. This chain joins TRBV7-6 and TRBJ2-5; D gene ambiguous. V dropped 0 bases and J dropped 4 bases, with 12 bases sitting between them. This CDR3 is 15 amino acids long. Germline lookup yields CDR1 SGHVS and CDR2 FNYEAQ. The entire variable domain, with the rest obtained from reference TRBV7-6 and TRBJ2-5, is as follows: GAGVSQSPRYKVTKRGQDVALRCDPISGHVSLYWYRQALGQGPEFLTYFNYEAQQDKSGLPNDRFSAERPEGSISTLTIQRTEQRDSAMYRCASSLAVVPSETQYFGPGTRLLVL.

This clonotype has ten or more counts. V is TRBV20-1 and J is TRBJ1-1; D is ambiguous. V was clipped by 0 bases and J by 1 base, with 12 bases between them. This CDR3 has 15 residues. Germline CDR1 DFQATT, CDR2 SNEGSKA (reference sequence). CDR3 in amino acids: CSARDRGQRNTEAFF. DNA of the CDR3: TGCAGTGCTAGAGATCGTGGCCAGAGGAACACTGAAGCTTTCTTT.

This clonotype was seen only a few times. The rearrangement joins TRBV5-1 to TRBJ1-2, with D unresolved. Trimming took 1 base from V and 3 from J, leaving 7 bases between them. CDR1 and CDR2 from the germline V gene are SGHRS and YFSETQ. The CDR3 is made up of 13 amino acids. Here the CDR3 reads CASSLQLDYGYTF. CDR3 in DNA: TGCGCCAGCAGCTTGCAGTTGGACTATGGCTACACCTTC.

In the case of this clonotype: A much larger clone differs from this one at a single base, so this may be a read error. The missing conserved phenylalanine or tryptophan at the end of this CDR3 makes a read error likely. The V call is TRBV20-1, the J call TRBJ1-2; 7 bases fit TRBD1. Germline CDR1 is DFQATT and CDR2 is SNEGSKA (reference sequence). The CDR3 runs to 13 residues. J lost 5 bases, V lost 3 bases, and 6 bases had no gene match. The CDR3 sequence is CSASEPTGYGYTL. As DNA, the CDR3 is TGCAGTGCTAGTGAACCGACAGGGTATGGCTACACCTTG.

V and J are TRBV27 and TRBJ2-7; unclear D gene. Trimming took 5 bases from V and 4 from J, leaving 9 bases between them. There are 12 residues in the CDR3. The germline V gene has CDR1 MNHEY and CDR2 SMNVEV (reference sequence). The CDR3 DNA follows: TGTGCCAGCAGTCTTCACGGGTACGAGCAGTACTTC. Translated, it gives CASSLHGYEQYF.

This clonotype has ten or more counts. The chain has TRBV2 and TRBJ1-1; unclear D gene. There are 15 residues in the CDR3. The germline gives CDR1 SNHLY, CDR2 FYNNEI. V lost 6 bases, J lost 4 bases, and 18 bases lay in between. CDR3 protein: CASRKEDGRGTEAFF. The CDR3 coding sequence is TGTGCCAGCAGGAAGGAGGACGGCCGAGGCACTGAAGCTTTCTTT.

This clonotype was seen at least ten times. The chain joins TRBV6-5 to TRBJ1-1, with D possibly matching TRBD1 (5 bases). Germline V lookup: CDR1 MNHEY, CDR2 SVGAGI. The CDR3 runs to 14 residues. The V gene lost 2 bases and the J gene lost 5 bases, with 12 bases spanning the gap. CDR3 loop: CASSYGGLVTEAFF. In DNA, the CDR3 is TGTGCCAGCAGTTACGGGGGTCTCGTGACTGAAGCTTTCTTT.

J is TRBJ2-1 and V is TRBV29-1; TRBD2 aligns across 8 bases. The V gene's germline CDR1 is SQVTM and CDR2 ANQGSEA. V was pared by 4 bases and J by 2 bases, with 7 bases of the junction left unmatched. The CDR3 covers 15 residues. The CDR3 DNA is TGCAGCGTTGTAGGCGGGAGGCCTCCCTACAATGAGCAGTTCTTC. Protein: CSVVGGRPPYNEQFF.

This clonotype has a count of ten or more. The chain combines TRBV5-5 with TRBJ2-2; TRBD1 matches at 8 bases. After removal of 0 bases from V and 2 bases from J, the junction contained 6 bases not matched to a gene. The CDR3 runs to 17 residues. The germline V gene encodes CDR1 SGHKS and CDR2 YYEKEE (reference sequence). The CDR3 is CASSLGPGTGNTGELFF. For the CDR3, the DNA is TGTGCCAGCAGCTTGGGTCCAGGGACAGGAAACACCGGGGAGCTGTTTTTT.

This clonotype was recorded at least ten times. V and J are TRBV11-1 and TRBJ2-1; D is undetermined. V was trimmed by 4 bases and J by 0 bases, leaving 13 bases between them. Germline V gene sequence: CDR1 SGHAT, CDR2 FQDESV (reference sequence). This CDR3 comprises 16 residues. The CDR3 spells CASSSQLPLSYNEQFF. CDR3 coding DNA: TGTGCCAGCAGCTCCCAACTACCCCTCTCCTACAATGAGCAGTTCTTC.

This clonotype came up a few times. The rearrangement uses TRBV15 and TRBJ1-3; D is unresolved. CDR1 LNHNV and CDR2 YYDKDF come from the germline V gene (reference sequence). V shed 0 bases and J shed 4 bases, with 19 bases lying between them. The CDR3 totals 18 residues. The DNA for the CDR3 is TGTGCCACCAGCAGAGATTCCCCATGGGAGGCAGCCGGAAACACCATATATTTT. It yields the protein CATSRDSPWEAAGNTIYF.

Ten or more counts support this clonotype. V gene TRBV6-1 combines with J gene TRBJ1-5; D not certain. With 6 bases removed from V and 1 base from J, the gap between germline ends came to 10 bases. The CDR3 runs 14 residues. Germline loops: CDR1 MNHNS, CDR2 SASEGT. The CDR3 bases are TGTGCCAGCAGGGCCCTAAGGAGCAATCAGCCCCAGCATTTT. Residues: CASRALRSNQPQHF.

Many counts were recorded for this clonotype. The chain carries TRBV7-2 and TRBJ2-3; D is unclear. The V and J ends lost 3 bases and 4 bases respectively, with 5 bases between them. The CDR3 runs to 12 residues. In germline, CDR1 is SGHTA, CDR2 FQGNSA. The CDR3 DNA is TGTGCCAGCAGCTTGTTGTCAGATACGCAGTATTTT. The encoded protein is CASSLLSDTQYF.

This clonotype was seen repeatedly, ten times or more. V gene TRBV20-1 combines with J gene TRBJ1-2; D possibly corresponds to TRBD1 (5 bases). V shed 1 base and J shed 4 bases, with 19 bases lying between them. The germline V gene encodes CDR1 DFQATT and CDR2 SNEGSKA (reference sequence). The CDR3 totals 16 residues. The CDR3 DNA is TGCAGTGCTAGAGTCAGATTTGGGAGGGGCGGCTATGGCTACACCTTC. It yields the protein CSARVRFGRGGYGYTF.

The chain combines TRBV12-3 or TRBV12-4 with TRBJ2-3, with a tentative D call TRBD2 (7 bases). This CDR3 has 14 amino acids. The V end lost 6 bases, the J end lost 2 bases, and 12 bases lay between the germline ends. The CDR3 protein is CASSTRGPTDTQYF. The DNA of the CDR3 is TGTGCCAGCAGCACGCGGGGGCCCACAGATACGCAGTATTTT.

This clonotype came up a few times. The chain recombines TRBV11-2 with TRBJ2-6, with D unresolved. The CDR3 is 14 amino acids. V lost 6 bases to trimming and J lost 0 bases, with 6 bases between them. CDR1 and CDR2 from the germline V gene are SGHAT and FQNNGV. The CDR3 here is CASRTLSGANVLTF. The CDR3 nucleotides are TGTGCCAGCAGAACGCTCTCTGGGGCCAACGTCCTGACTTTC.

This clonotype was seen repeatedly, ten times or more. The chain recombines TRBV20-1 with TRBJ2-2; 8 bases align to TRBD1. This CDR3 comprises 16 residues. Germline CDR1 is DFQATT and CDR2 is SNEGSKA (reference sequence). The V and J ends lost 6 bases and 1 base, in that order; junction bases with no gene match: 10. CDR3 protein: CSARKEQGENTGELFF. CDR3 nucleotides: TGCAGTGCGCGGAAGGAACAGGGGGAGAACACCGGGGAGCTGTTTTTT.

This chain uses TRBV6-2 or TRBV6-3 with TRBJ2-7; possible D gene TRBD1, 6 bases. Germline CDR1 reads MNHEY; CDR2 reads SVGEGT. The V end was cut by 1 base, the J end by 4 bases, with 11 bases between. The CDR3 sequence is 14 residues long. The DNA for the CDR3 is TGTGCCAGCAGTTACTGGGGGCCATCTTACGAGCAGTACTTC. Translation gives CASSYWGPSYEQYF.

A single count supports this clonotype. A much larger clone is a single base away; this may be a read error. This chain connects TRBV10-2 to TRBJ2-1, with D perhaps given as TRBD1 or TRBD2 (5 bases each). CDR1 WSHSY and CDR2 SAAADI come from the germline V gene. The CDR3 runs 15 residues. Trimming removed 6 bases at V and 10 bases at J, with 22 bases between. DNA for the CDR3: TGCGCCAGCAGCCCGGGGCTTTTCGGAACCTACGAGCAGTTCTTC. Translated, it gives CASSPGLFGTYEQFF.

Ten or more counts support this clonotype. The chain carries TRBV2 and TRBJ1-5; D is undetermined. Trimming removed 7 bases at V and 3 bases at J, with 10 bases between. Per germline, CDR1 SNHLY and CDR2 FYNNEI. The CDR3 is made up of 13 amino acids. CDR3 region: CASKGQSNQPQHF. The CDR3 bases are TGTGCCAGCAAGGGCCAGTCCAATCAGCCCCAGCATTTT.

This clonotype was detected ten times or more. The CDR3 nucleotides are TGTGCCAGCAGGCGACAGGGCCCGAATGAAAAACTGTTTTTT. Translated, it gives CASRRQGPNEKLFF. The V and J genes are TRBV6-1 and TRBJ1-4, with 7 positions matching TRBD1. The CDR3 is 14 residues long. V shed 6 bases and J 5 bases; nucleotides not matched to a gene: 6. In germline, CDR1 is MNHNS, CDR2 SASEGT.

This clonotype was seen ten or more times. This sequence joins TRBV6-5 and TRBJ2-1, with TRBD1 matching 7 bases. The CDR3 consists of 13 residues. Germline V gives CDR1 MNHEY, CDR2 SVGAGI. V shed 4 bases and J 8 bases; nucleotides not matched to a gene: 5. The chain's CDR3 is CASSSTGFHEQFF. The CDR3 DNA sequence: TGTGCCAGCAGTTCGACAGGGTTCCATGAGCAGTTCTTC.

This clonotype showed up many times. The V and J genes are TRBV2 and TRBJ2-5, with D perhaps given as TRBD1 or TRBD2 (6 bases each). CDR3 length equals 16 residues. V was cut by 4 bases and J by 1 base, with 16 bases left in between. Germline CDR1 and CDR2: SNHLY and FYNNEI. The chain's CDR3 is CASSGETPGAQETQYF. As DNA, the CDR3 is TGTGCCAGCAGTGGGGAGACTCCGGGGGCCCAAGAGACCCAGTACTTC.

This clonotype has at least ten counts. The chain combines TRBV6-5 with TRBJ1-1; D gene ambiguous. CDR1 and CDR2 (germline): MNHEY, SVGAGI. V lost 2 bases and J 7 bases, leaving 14 bases between the germline ends. CDR3 size: 14 residues. This chain's CDR3 is CASSYGPLVGEAFF. The CDR3 DNA reads as TGTGCCAGCAGTTACGGCCCCTTAGTTGGTGAAGCTTTCTTT.